This entry is about one T cell receptor beta chain. Its antigen is unidentified. The CDR3 loop spans 15 amino acids. With 3 bases clipped from V and 6 bases from J, the junction kept 8 bases outside the gene matches. CDR1 and CDR2 from the germline V gene are LNHDA and SQIVND (reference sequence). With 60 Vbeta and 13 Jbeta primers, the PCR was carried out. Produced via immunoSEQ multiplex PCR; TCRdb's table is partial and in-frame only. The table has 180,000 or so clones, roughly 90% seen once. This cohort consisted of healthy bone marrow donors. At collection, donors were nominally healthy, but unrecorded immune exposures were probable. This specimen belongs to a study of cytomegalovirus exposure and HLA in healthy donors. In the study overall: T cells numbering about 179 million yielded around 120 million unique TCR beta sequences in an earlier analysis. Study results and caveats: HLA allele associations emerged for some 16,000 TCR beta sequences in a later analysis, at 0.05 false discovery rate.

V usage is TRBV19 and J usage is TRBJ2-7; 10 positions match TRBD1. The TCR sequence derives from a woman in her 30s in good health and CMV-seronegative. Sequencing was done on a sample of PBMCs. DNA for the CDR3: TGTGCCAGTAGTATTCGGGGGACAGGGGAACGCGAGCAGTACTTC. Its translation is CASSIRGTGEREQYF.